These 11 T cell receptor beta chains were all obtained from the same sample, sequenced in a study of cytomegalovirus exposure and HLA in healthy donors. Use of 60 Vbeta and 13 Jbeta primers characterized the PCR. Clones were read by immunoSEQ multiplex PCR, and TCRdb kept only the in-frame ones, dropping some. The repertoire has 150,000 or so clones, about 86% of them found once; the top ten carry roughly 1.9%. The specimen sequenced was PBMCs. Receptors originate from a woman aged 18-29 years in good health and CMV-seronegative.

In its sample, this clone was seen once. The V gene is TRBV6-5, the J gene TRBJ1-6; weak D call: TRBD1 (6 bases). The CDR3 totals 14 residues. The V gene lost 8 bases and the J gene lost 7 bases, with 15 bases spanning the gap. The germline gives CDR1 MNHEY, CDR2 SVGAGI. The CDR3: CASLGTPGNSPLHF. In DNA, the CDR3 is TGTGCCAGCCTTGGGACACCTGGGAATTCACCCCTCCACTTT.

The J gene is TRBJ1-1, the V gene TRBV7-2, with 8 bases lining up with TRBD1. The CDR3 has 15 amino acids. Per the germline V gene, CDR1 is SGHTA and CDR2 is FQGNSA. V was pared by 5 bases and J by 5 bases, with 10 bases of the junction left unmatched. The CDR3 region has the DNA TGTGCCAGCAGCCCGGTCAGGGGGCGAAGGACTGAAGCTTTCTTT. Translated, it gives CASSPVRGRRTEAFF. The full variable domain, with the rest looked up from reference TRBV7-2 and TRBJ1-1, is GAGVSQSPSNKVTEKGKDVELRCDPISGHTALYWYRQSLGQGLEFLIYFQGNSAPDKSGLPSDRFSAERTGGSVSTLTIQRTQQEDSAVYLCASSPVRGRRTEAFFGQGTRLTVV.

This clone has more than one count but fewer than ten. The chain links TRBV6-1 to TRBJ1-6; D is unresolved. Germline V gene lookup returns CDR1 MNHNS and CDR2 SASEGT. The V and J ends lost 3 bases and 7 bases respectively, with 4 bases between them. CDR3 size: 12 residues. DNA of the CDR3: TGTGCCAGCAGTGACTCGAATTCACCCCTCCACTTT. This encodes CASSDSNSPLHF.

A single count supports this clone. The chain recombines TRBV6-1 with TRBJ2-5; TRBD2 matches at 8 bases. This CDR3 comprises 15 residues. CDR1 MNHNS and CDR2 SASEGT come from the germline V gene. Unmatched junction bases numbered 5, after V lost 4 bases and J lost 1 base. The CDR3 region has the DNA TGTGCCAGCAGTGTGTCGAGCGGGAGCCAAGAGACCCAGTACTTC. This gives the protein CASSVSSGSQETQYF.

J is TRBJ2-7 and V is TRBV15, with TRBD1 matching 9 bases. This CDR3 spans 15 amino acids. J gave up 6 bases and V 2 bases, and 8 bases lay outside the gene matches. The V gene's germline CDR1 is LNHNV and CDR2 YYDKDF (reference sequence). The CDR3 loop is CATSRLPGQGGEQYF. DNA of the CDR3: TGTGCCACCAGCAGATTACCGGGACAGGGAGGCGAGCAGTACTTC.

The V and J genes are TRBV30 and TRBJ2-1; 7 bases map to TRBD2. This CDR3 is 13 amino acids long. V trimming: 1 base; J trimming: 7 bases; junction bases outside the gene matches: 4. Germline V gives CDR1 GTSNPN, CDR2 SVGIG (reference sequence). The CDR3 DNA is TGTGCCTGGAGTGGACGGGAGGAAAATGAGCAGTTCTTC. Its translation: CAWSGREENEQFF.

The rearrangement links TRBV14 to TRBJ2-7, with 8 bases that match TRBD1. The CDR3 loop spans 18 amino acids. Per the germline V gene, CDR1 is SGHDN and CDR2 is FVKESK. Germline trimming cut 4 bases from V and 2 bases from J; bases unmatched to any gene: 16. The CDR3 reads CASSPQKRGQEGTYEQYF. CDR3 nucleotides: TGTGCCAGCAGCCCTCAAAAACGGGGACAGGAGGGGACCTACGAGCAGTACTTC.

The chain links TRBV9 to TRBJ2-7; tentatively, D is TRBD2 (5 bases). This CDR3 region has 15 residues. Germline V gene lookup returns CDR1 SGDLS and CDR2 YYNGEE. V was shortened by 2 bases and J by 0 bases, with 12 bases between the two germline ends. CDR3 bases: TGTGCCAGCAGCGTGGAGATGGGGAGCTCCTACGAGCAGTACTTC. The encoded protein is CASSVEMGSSYEQYF.

The chain is built from TRBV9 and TRBJ1-1; TRBD1 is a possible D gene (5 bases). The CDR3 has 15 amino acids. The V and J ends lost 3 bases and 4 bases respectively, with 16 bases between them. Germline values: CDR1 SGDLS, CDR2 YYNGEE. The CDR3 spells CASSGAGRGGTEAFF. The CDR3 region has the DNA TGTGCCAGCAGCGGAGCAGGGCGAGGTGGCACTGAAGCTTTCTTT.

Of note for this clone: Other DNA sequences within the sample encode an identical CDR3. V gene TRBV9 combines with J gene TRBJ2-5; D call uncertain. Trimming pared 0 bases from V and 5 bases from J, leaving 8 bases between. Looked up from germline, CDR1 is SGDLS and CDR2 is YYNGEE. This CDR3 spans 13 amino acids. This CDR3 is CASSVGGGETQYF. CDR3 nucleotide sequence: TGTGCCAGCAGCGTAGGAGGTGGGGAGACCCAGTACTTC.

The J gene is TRBJ1-1, the V gene TRBV19; 7 nucleotides line up with TRBD1. There are 11 residues in the CDR3. Trimming at V came to 10 bases and at J to 9 bases, leaving 8 bases not matched to a gene. Germline V gene sequence: CDR1 LNHDA, CDR2 SQIVND (reference sequence). This CDR3 is CATRQGRKAFF. The CDR3 DNA reads as TGTGCCACCCGACAGGGAAGGAAAGCTTTCTTT.